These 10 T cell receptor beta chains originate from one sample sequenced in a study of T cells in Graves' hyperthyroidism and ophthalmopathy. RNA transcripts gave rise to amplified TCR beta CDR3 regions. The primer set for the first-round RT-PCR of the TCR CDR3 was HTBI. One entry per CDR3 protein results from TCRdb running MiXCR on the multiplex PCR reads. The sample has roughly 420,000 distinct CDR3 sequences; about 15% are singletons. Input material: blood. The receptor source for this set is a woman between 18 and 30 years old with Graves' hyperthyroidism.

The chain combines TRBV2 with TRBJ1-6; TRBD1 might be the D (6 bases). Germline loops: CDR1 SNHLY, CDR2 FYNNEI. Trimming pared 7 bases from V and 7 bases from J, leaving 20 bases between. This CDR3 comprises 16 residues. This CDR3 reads CASTNGGRVGNSPLHF. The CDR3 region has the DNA TGTGCCAGCACGAACGGGGGCAGGGTGGGGAATTCACCCCTCCACTTT.

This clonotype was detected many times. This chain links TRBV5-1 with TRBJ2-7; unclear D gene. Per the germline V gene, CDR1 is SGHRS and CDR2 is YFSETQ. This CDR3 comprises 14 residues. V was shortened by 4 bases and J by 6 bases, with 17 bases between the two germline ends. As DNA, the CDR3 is TGCGCCAGCAGCAGGCCGGGCCGAACGGGCGAGCAGTACTTC. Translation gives CASSRPGRTGEQYF.

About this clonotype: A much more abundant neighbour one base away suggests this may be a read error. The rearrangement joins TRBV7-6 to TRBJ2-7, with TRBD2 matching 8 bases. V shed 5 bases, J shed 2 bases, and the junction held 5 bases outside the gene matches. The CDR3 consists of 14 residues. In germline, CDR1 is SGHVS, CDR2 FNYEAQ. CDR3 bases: TGTGCCAGCAGCAGGCGGGGGGCCCCCTACGAGCAGTACTTC. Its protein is CASSRRGAPYEQYF.

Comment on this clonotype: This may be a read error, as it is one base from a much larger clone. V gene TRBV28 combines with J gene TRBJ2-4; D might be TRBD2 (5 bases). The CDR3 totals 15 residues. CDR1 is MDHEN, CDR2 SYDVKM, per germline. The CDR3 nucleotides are TGTGCCAGCAGTTTACCGGGGAAAGCCAAAGACATTCAGTACTTC. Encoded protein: CASSLPGKAKDIQYF.

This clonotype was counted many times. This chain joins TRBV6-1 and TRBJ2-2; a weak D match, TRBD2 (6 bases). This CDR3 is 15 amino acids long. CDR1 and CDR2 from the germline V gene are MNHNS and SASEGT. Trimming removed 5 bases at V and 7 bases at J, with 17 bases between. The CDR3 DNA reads TGTGCCAGCAGTACTAACCGCCGGGGGAGCGGGGAGCTGTTTTTT. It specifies CASSTNRRGSGELFF.

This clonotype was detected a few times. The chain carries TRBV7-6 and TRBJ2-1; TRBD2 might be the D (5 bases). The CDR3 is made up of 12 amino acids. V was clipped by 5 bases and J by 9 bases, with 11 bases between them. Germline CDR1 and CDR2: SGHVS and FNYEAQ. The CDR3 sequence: CASSKIGGEQFF. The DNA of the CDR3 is TGTGCCAGCAGCAAGATAGGAGGTGAGCAGTTCTTC.

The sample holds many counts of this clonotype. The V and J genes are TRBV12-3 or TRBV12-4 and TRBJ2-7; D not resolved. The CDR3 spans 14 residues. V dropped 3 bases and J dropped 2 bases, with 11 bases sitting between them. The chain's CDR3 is CASSFSDRTYEQYF. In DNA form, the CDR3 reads TGTGCCAGCAGTTTCAGCGACCGGACCTACGAGCAGTACTTC.

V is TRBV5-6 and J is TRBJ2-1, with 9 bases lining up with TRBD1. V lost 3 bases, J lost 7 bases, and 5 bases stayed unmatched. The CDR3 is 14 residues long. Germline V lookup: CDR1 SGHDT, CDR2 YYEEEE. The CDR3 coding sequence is TGTGCCAGCAGCTGGGGGACAGGGAGTAATGAGCAGTTCTTC. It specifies CASSWGTGSNEQFF.

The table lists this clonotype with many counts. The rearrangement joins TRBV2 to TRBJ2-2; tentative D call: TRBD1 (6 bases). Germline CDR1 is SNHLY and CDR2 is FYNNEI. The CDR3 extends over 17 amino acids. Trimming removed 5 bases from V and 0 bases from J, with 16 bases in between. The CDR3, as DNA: TGTGCCAGCAGTCGGCTGGACAGACTGACGAACACCGGGGAGCTGTTTTTT. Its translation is CASSRLDRLTNTGELFF.

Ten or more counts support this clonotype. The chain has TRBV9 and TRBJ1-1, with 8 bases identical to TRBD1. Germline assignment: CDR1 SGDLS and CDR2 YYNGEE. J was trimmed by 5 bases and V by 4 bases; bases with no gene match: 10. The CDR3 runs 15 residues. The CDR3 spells CASSPWTGTRTEAFF. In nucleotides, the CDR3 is TGTGCCAGCAGCCCTTGGACAGGGACAAGGACTGAAGCTTTCTTT.